A selection of T cell receptor beta chains follows, all from one sample in a study of cytomegalovirus exposure and HLA in healthy donors. The data were produced by immunoSEQ multiplex PCR, yet TCRdb's version contains in-frame clones alone and is incomplete. The profile shows approximately 170,000 clones, around 68% of them singletons. The sequencing input was PBMCs. These receptors originate from a man between 50 and 59 years old in good health and CMV-seronegative. CDR3s include the opening cysteine and the closing phenylalanine or tryptophan.

v_call cdr3_aa
TRBV5-1 CASSLKTGEIGEQYF
TRBV6-1 CASSELAGRLDGYTF
TRBV5-1 CASSYILGTSEQYF
TRBV4-1 CASSQSGLVAEAFF
TRBV5-1 CASSPPQGIANEKLFF
TRBV6-1 CASSATGLHNQPQHF
TRBV18 CASSPAPGGEGFF
TRBV5-6 CASSLASGRYPTSTDTQYF
TRBV7-9 CASAPVASGVTDTQYF
TRBV2 CASRTGSSYEQYF
TRBV7-3 CASSFDRGQPQHF
TRBV6-5 CASSFLPGGDYEQYF
TRBV19 CASRIRSGGDQPQHF
TRBV10-1 CASSETGPLYSNQPQHF
TRBV5-1 CASRGQVEKLFF
TRBV7-3 CASSLGPGGTPNTEAFF
TRBV28 CASSPEGSGANVLTF
TRBV4-2 CASSQGDRQNQPQHF
TRBV7-2 CASSPYKQETQYF
TRBV9 CASSISGQPLRDTQYF
TRBV6-5 CASSLAPRNTEAFF
TRBV5-4 CASSSNKQGLGELFF
TRBV13 CASSRTSGGVQETQYF
TRBV6-1 CASSKDRVEKLFF
TRBV14 CASSQPSGAFTDTQYF
TRBV6-1 CASSELAGRIAGELFF
TRBV7-9 CASSPRDSPVGQNIQYF
TRBV4-1 CASSQSPRDSYGYTF
TRBV5-1 CASGAGETYNEQFF
TRBV19 CASSLRVESPGELFF
TRBV5-1 CASSWGTGTGRSEAFF
TRBV5-1 CASSSQDRPGIAGELFF
TRBV7-9 CASSLAGGLQETQYF
TRBV7-2 CASSRGGVGETQYF
TRBV5-1 CASSLRPGREAEAFF
TRBV11-1 CASSLGLQDEQFF
TRBV7-2 CASSLGDKRYEQYF
TRBV6-5 CASSTDREDGELFF
TRBV4-2 CASSATSGTISGANVLTF
TRBV6-6 CASSYWRGRTDTQYF
TRBV9 CASSVSAESSYEQYF
TRBV7-6 CASSLEAHFAHEQYF
TRBV28 CASSPGTVYQETQYF
TRBV5-1 CASSGGGGTDTQYF
TRBV2 CASSVQGLAGGKETQYF
TRBV5-4 CASSGGKGTNEKLFF
TRBV29-1 CSVRQGAGEKLFF
TRBV6-4 CASSEAGPLDTQYF
TRBV4-1 CASSQDQTSGTSTDTQYF
TRBV5-1 CASSLERIGGAYGYTF
TRBV18 CASSPPTGEYEQYF